A selection of T cell receptor beta chains follows, all from one sample in a study of blood T cell repertoires in COVID-19. The protocol was immunoSEQ multiplex PCR, while the TCRdb copy is restricted to in-frame clones and leaves out a portion. The data show 110,000 to 150,000 clones, around four fifths seen once. Sequences were obtained from PBMCs or T cells enriched from blood (not recorded which). Source of these receptors: a woman aged 40 to 49 who had recovered from COVID-19. CDR3s include the opening cysteine and the closing phenylalanine or tryptophan. Each record gives: J gene, clone size, D gene, V gene, CDR3 protein, CDR3 DNA. The D gene is left open where the match is weak. Only part of the rows carry a size: once, few, many, or a class if the clone is expanded.

TRBJ1-1,.,.,TRBV28,CASSLGGLWISNTEAFF,TGTGCCAGCAGTTTGGGGGGGCTTTGGATTTCGAACACTGAAGCTTTCTTT
TRBJ2-7,.,TRBD2,TRBV30,CAWSPSTSRTYEQYF,TGTGCCTGGAGTCCTTCGACTAGCCGTACCTACGAGCAGTACTTC
TRBJ1-1,.,TRBD1,TRBV5-1,CASSLAPGQGAPEAFF,TGCGCCAGCAGCTTGGCCCCCGGACAGGGGGCCCCTGAAGCTTTCTTT
TRBJ2-2,.,.,TRBV7-3,CASSLNPGANTGELFF,TGTGCCAGCAGCTTAAATCCGGGAGCGAACACCGGGGAGCTGTTTTTT
TRBJ2-1,once,TRBD2,TRBV5-1,CASSLVSSGSSYNEQFF,TGCGCCAGCAGCTTGGTTTCTAGCGGGAGCTCCTACAATGAGCAGTTCTTC
TRBJ2-3,.,.,TRBV7-8,CASGSFMGDTQYF,TGTGCCAGCGGGAGCTTTATGGGAGATACGCAGTATTTT
TRBJ2-3,once,TRBD2,TRBV30,CAWSAGTSVTQYF,TGTGCCTGGAGCGCCGGGACTAGCGTTACGCAGTATTTT
TRBJ2-3,.,.,TRBV4-1,CASSQAGGAADTQYF,TGCGCCAGCAGCCAAGCTGGGGGGGCGGCAGATACGCAGTATTTT
TRBJ2-5,medium-sized,.,TRBV12-5,CASGLDGIGIQETQYF,TGTGCTAGTGGTTTGGATGGGATCGGGATCCAAGAGACCCAGTACTTC
TRBJ1-5,few,.,TRBV15,CATSRDRGGRAHF,TGTGCCACCAGCAGAGATAGGGGCGGACGGGCCCATTTT
TRBJ2-1,.,.,TRBV5-1,CASSLDGGGSYNEQFF,TGCGCCAGCAGCTTGGATGGCGGGGGCTCATACAATGAGCAGTTCTTC
TRBJ1-2,.,TRBD1,TRBV2,CASSVGGNYGYTF,TGTGCCAGCAGTGTAGGGGGCAACTATGGCTACACCTTC
TRBJ2-7,.,.,TRBV7-2,CASSRTSSEGYEQYF,TGTGCCAGCAGCCGGACCTCCTCAGAGGGCTACGAGCAGTACTTC
TRBJ1-1,.,.,TRBV7-3,CASSLTRANTEAFF,TGTGCCAGCAGCTTAACGCGCGCTAACACTGAAGCTTTCTTT
TRBJ2-1,few,TRBD2,TRBV6-2/TRBV6-3,CASSYERGVFNEQFF,TGTGCCAGCAGTTACGAGCGGGGGGTCTTCAATGAGCAGTTCTTC
TRBJ1-4,.,.,TRBV30,CAWSVQAAEKLFF,TGTGCCTGGAGTGTACAGGCTGCCGAAAAACTGTTTTTT
TRBJ1-2,once,TRBD1,TRBV2,CASSEAATGGDYGYTF,TGTGCCAGCAGTGAAGCCGCAACAGGGGGCGACTATGGCTACACCTTC
TRBJ1-1,.,.,TRBV30,CAWRAGGGGGAFF,TGTGCCTGGAGGGCTGGGGGCGGGGGGGGAGCTTTCTTT
TRBJ1-2,.,.,TRBV9,CASRNFDSYNGYTF,TGTGCCAGCCGAAACTTCGACAGCTACAATGGCTACACCTTC
TRBJ1-2,few,.,TRBV18,CASSPLTDTNYGYTF,TGTGCCAGCTCACCACTAACAGATACTAACTATGGCTACACCTTC
TRBJ1-1,.,.,TRBV2,CASRHRDQTGYDTEAFF,TGTGCCAGCAGGCATAGAGACCAGACGGGGTACGACACTGAAGCTTTCTTT
TRBJ1-1,.,TRBD1,TRBV30,CAWLRTGRNTEAFF,TGTGCCTGGCTTCGGACAGGGCGGAACACTGAAGCTTTCTTT
TRBJ2-1,.,.,TRBV5-1,CASSRYGPGNEQFF,TGCGCCAGCAGCCGGTATGGGCCGGGGAATGAGCAGTTCTTC
TRBJ2-1,.,TRBD2,TRBV7-9,CASSFGLAGQFNNEQFF,TGTGCCAGCAGCTTCGGACTAGCGGGTCAATTCAACAATGAGCAGTTCTTC
TRBJ1-3,.,.,TRBV3-1/TRBV3-2,CASTTLGLAIYF,TGTGCCAGCACGACTCTAGGCCTCGCCATATATTTT
TRBJ2-2,.,.,TRBV5-1,CASSPSGDSSGELFF,TGCGCCAGCAGCCCCTCCGGGGATTCGTCCGGGGAGCTGTTTTTT
TRBJ2-6,few,TRBD2,TRBV9,CASSATGGPGANVLTF,TGTGCCAGCAGCGCGACGGGGGGGCCAGGGGCCAACGTCCTGACTTTC
TRBJ2-3,.,TRBD2,TRBV9,CASSVSRVSGRGTQYF,TGTGCCAGCAGCGTATCCCGAGTTAGCGGGAGAGGAACGCAGTATTTT
TRBJ1-4,.,TRBD1,TRBV5-1,CASSLLGQGATNEKLFF,TGCGCCAGCAGCTTGTTGGGACAGGGGGCAACTAATGAAAAACTGTTTTTT
TRBJ2-1,.,.,TRBV5-1,CASSFGGNRQSNEQFF,TGCGCCAGCAGCTTCGGCGGGAACAGGCAAAGCAATGAGCAGTTCTTC
TRBJ2-1,.,TRBD2,TRBV9,CASSGSGGYYNEQFF,TGTGCCAGCAGCGGAAGCGGGGGCTACTACAATGAGCAGTTCTTC
TRBJ2-5,.,.,TRBV11-3,CASSKVAWETQYF,TGTGCCAGCAGCAAGGTAGCATGGGAGACCCAGTACTTC
TRBJ1-2,.,TRBD1,TRBV2,CARRDRNYGYTF,TGTGCCAGGAGGGACAGGAACTATGGCTACACCTTC
TRBJ1-1,.,.,TRBV5-4,CASSLQPNTEAFF,TGTGCCAGCAGCTTACAACCGAACACTGAAGCTTTCTTT
TRBJ1-2,once,TRBD1,TRBV12-3/TRBV12-4,CASSRTGGVGYTF,TGTGCCAGCTCCCGAACAGGGGGCGTTGGCTACACCTTC
TRBJ1-1,once,.,TRBV3-1/TRBV3-2,CASSQAIGSGDAFF,TGTGCCAGCAGCCAAGCTATTGGTTCAGGGGATGCTTTCTTT
TRBJ2-7,.,TRBD1,TRBV9,CASSVTDGQGSYEQYF,TGTGCCAGCAGCGTAACCGATGGACAGGGATCCTACGAGCAGTACTTC
TRBJ2-5,.,.,TRBV10-3,CAIRQSGQETQYF,TGTGCCATCAGGCAGTCTGGCCAAGAGACCCAGTACTTC
TRBJ2-5,.,TRBD2,TRBV2,CASSLSLAGGQETQYF,TGTGCCAGCAGTCTTTCGCTAGCGGGGGGCCAAGAGACCCAGTACTTC
TRBJ1-6,once,TRBD1,TRBV6-5,CASRRQGASYSPLHF,TGTGCCAGCAGACGTCAGGGGGCATCATACTCACCCCTCCACTTT
TRBJ1-2,.,TRBD1,TRBV7-2,CASSLRVRGGQGAGYTF,TGTGCCAGCAGCTTAAGAGTTAGAGGGGGACAGGGGGCCGGCTACACCTTC
TRBJ1-1,.,TRBD1,TRBV25-1,CASSWGQQNTEAFF,TGTGCCAGCTCATGGGGACAGCAGAACACTGAAGCTTTCTTT
TRBJ2-1,few,TRBD2,TRBV7-6,CASSSPLGYSGVNNEQFF,TGTGCCAGCAGCTCACCGTTGGGTTACAGCGGGGTTAACAATGAGCAGTTCTTC
TRBJ1-2,.,.,TRBV3-1/TRBV3-2,CASSPSSHPIYGYTF,TGTGCCAGCAGCCCAAGTTCACACCCGATCTATGGCTACACCTTC
TRBJ2-7,.,TRBD2,TRBV25-1,CASGTSGTYEQYF,TGTGCCAGCGGGACTAGCGGGACTTACGAGCAGTACTTC
TRBJ1-2,.,TRBD1,TRBV7-3,CASSTGQDGYTF,TGTGCCAGCAGCACCGGACAGGATGGCTACACCTTC
TRBJ2-1,.,TRBD1,TRBV2,CASSVRGSYNEQFF,TGTGCCAGCAGCGTCAGGGGGAGCTACAATGAGCAGTTCTTC
TRBJ1-6,.,.,TRBV13,CASSPREYNSPLHF,TGTGCCAGCAGCCCCCGGGAGTATAATTCACCCCTCCACTTT
TRBJ2-1,.,.,TRBV5-8,CASSLWADNPYNEQFF,TGCGCCAGCAGCTTATGGGCAGATAACCCCTACAATGAGCAGTTCTTC
TRBJ1-5,.,.,TRBV19,CASSILSQPQHF,TGTGCCAGTAGTATCCTAAGTCAGCCCCAGCATTTT
TRBJ1-4,.,.,TRBV7-2,CASSLPGVRGEKLFF,TGTGCCAGCAGCTTACCTGGGGTGAGGGGGGAAAAACTGTTTTTT
TRBJ2-5,.,TRBD2,TRBV3-1/TRBV3-2,CASSQASGGAGETQYF,TGTGCCAGCAGCCAAGCTAGCGGGGGGGCGGGTGAGACCCAGTACTTC
TRBJ1-5,.,TRBD1,TRBV2,CASRETGNSNQPQHF,TGTGCCAGCAGAGAGACAGGGAATAGCAATCAGCCCCAGCATTTT